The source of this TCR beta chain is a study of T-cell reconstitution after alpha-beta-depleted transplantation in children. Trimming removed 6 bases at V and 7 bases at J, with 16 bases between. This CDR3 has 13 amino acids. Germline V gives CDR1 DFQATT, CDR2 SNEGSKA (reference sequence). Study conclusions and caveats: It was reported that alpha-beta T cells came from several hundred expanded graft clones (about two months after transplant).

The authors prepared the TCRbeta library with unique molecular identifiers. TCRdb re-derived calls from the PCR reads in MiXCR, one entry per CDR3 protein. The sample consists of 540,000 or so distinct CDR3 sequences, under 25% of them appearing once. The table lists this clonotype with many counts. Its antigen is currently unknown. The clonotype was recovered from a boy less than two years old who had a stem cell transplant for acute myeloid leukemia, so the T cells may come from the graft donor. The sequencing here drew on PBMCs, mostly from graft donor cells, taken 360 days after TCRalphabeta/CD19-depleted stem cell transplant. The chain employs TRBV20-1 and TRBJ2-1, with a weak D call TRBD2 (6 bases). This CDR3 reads CSATGGRGNEQFF. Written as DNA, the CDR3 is TGCAGTGCCACTGGAGGGCGAGGGAATGAGCAGTTCTTC.